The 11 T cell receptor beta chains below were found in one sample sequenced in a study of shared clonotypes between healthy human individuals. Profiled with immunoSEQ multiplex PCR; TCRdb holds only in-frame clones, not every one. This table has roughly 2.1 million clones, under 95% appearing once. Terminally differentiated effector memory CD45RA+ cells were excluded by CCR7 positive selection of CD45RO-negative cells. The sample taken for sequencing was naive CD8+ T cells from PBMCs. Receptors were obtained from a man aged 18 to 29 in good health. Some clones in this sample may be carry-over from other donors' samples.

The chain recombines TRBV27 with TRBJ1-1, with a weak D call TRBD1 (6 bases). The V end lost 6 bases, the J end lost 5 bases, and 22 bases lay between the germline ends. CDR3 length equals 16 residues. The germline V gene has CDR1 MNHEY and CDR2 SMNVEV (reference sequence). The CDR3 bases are TGTGCCAGCAGCTACGGCGGGGGGCACGCAGGAACTGAAGCTTTCTTT. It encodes CASSYGGGHAGTEAFF.

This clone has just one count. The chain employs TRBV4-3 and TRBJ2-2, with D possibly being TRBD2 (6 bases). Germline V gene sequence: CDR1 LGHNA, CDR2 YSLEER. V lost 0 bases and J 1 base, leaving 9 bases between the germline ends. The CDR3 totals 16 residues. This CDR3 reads CASSQDWRENTGELFF. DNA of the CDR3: TGCGCCAGCAGCCAAGATTGGCGGGAGAACACCGGGGAGCTGTTTTTT.

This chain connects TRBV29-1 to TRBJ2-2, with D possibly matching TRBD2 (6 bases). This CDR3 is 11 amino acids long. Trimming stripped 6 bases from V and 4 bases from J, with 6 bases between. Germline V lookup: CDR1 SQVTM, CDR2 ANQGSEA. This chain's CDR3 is CSVTSTGELFF. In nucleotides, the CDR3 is TGCAGCGTGACTAGCACCGGGGAGCTGTTTTTT.

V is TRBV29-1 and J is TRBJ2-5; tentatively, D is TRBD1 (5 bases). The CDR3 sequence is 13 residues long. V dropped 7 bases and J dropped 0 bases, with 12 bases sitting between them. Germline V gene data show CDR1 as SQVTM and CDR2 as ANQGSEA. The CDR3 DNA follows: TGCAGCGCCAGGACACCGTACCAAGAGACCCAGTACTTC. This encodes CSARTPYQETQYF.

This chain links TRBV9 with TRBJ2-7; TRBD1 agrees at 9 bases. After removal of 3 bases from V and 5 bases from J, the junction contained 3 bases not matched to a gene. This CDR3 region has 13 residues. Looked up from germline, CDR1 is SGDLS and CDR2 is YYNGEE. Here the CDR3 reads CASSAQGADEQYF. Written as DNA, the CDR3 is TGTGCCAGCAGCGCACAGGGGGCGGACGAGCAGTACTTC.

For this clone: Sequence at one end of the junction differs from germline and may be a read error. The chain's CDR3 is CASSSNGQRTYEQYF. CDR3 nucleotides: TGTGCCAGCAGTTCTAATGGGCAGAGAACCTACGAGCAGTACTTT. The rearrangement links TRBV27 to TRBJ2-7, with D unclear. This CDR3 is 15 amino acids long. Per germline, CDR1 MNHEY and CDR2 SMNVEV (reference sequence).

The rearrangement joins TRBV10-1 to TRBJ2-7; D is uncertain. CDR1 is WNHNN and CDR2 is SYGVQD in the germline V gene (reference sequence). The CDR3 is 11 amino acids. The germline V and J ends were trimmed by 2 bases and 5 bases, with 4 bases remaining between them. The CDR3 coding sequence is TGCGCCAGCAGTGAGAACAACGAGCAGTACTTC. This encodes CASSENNEQYF.

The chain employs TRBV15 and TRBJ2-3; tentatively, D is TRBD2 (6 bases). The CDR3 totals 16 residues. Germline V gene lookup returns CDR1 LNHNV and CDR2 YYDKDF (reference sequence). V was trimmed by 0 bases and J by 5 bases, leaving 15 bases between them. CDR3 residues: CATSRDRAGWRDTQYF. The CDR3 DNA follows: TGTGCCACCAGCAGAGATCGGGCGGGATGGAGAGATACGCAGTATTTT.

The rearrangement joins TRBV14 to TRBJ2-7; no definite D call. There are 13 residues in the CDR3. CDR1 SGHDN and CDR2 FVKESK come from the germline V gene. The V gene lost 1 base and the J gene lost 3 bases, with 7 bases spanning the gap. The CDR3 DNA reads TGTGCCAGCAGCCAAGTGGGGAACTACGAGCAGTACTTC. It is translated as CASSQVGNYEQYF.

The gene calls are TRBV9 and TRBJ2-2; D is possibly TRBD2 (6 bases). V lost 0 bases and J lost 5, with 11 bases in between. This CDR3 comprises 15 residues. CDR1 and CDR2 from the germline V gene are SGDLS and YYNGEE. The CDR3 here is CASSVVASDTGELFF. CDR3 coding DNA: TGTGCCAGCAGCGTAGTTGCTAGCGATACCGGGGAGCTGTTTTTT.

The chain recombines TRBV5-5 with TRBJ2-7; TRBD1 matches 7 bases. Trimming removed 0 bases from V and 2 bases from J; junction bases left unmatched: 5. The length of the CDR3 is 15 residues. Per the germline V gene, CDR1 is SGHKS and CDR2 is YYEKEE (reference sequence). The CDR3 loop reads CASSLDRQGTYEQYF. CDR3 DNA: TGTGCCAGCAGCTTGGACCGACAGGGTACCTACGAGCAGTACTTC.